This T cell receptor (beta chain) was found in a study of cytomegalovirus exposure and HLA in healthy donors. Whole-study context: HLA-typed donors were the source of some 85 million unique TCRs, which an early data release held. Study-wide findings and caveats: The HLA-A and HLA-B alleles of most subjects were reportedly predicted accurately from TCR beta sequences. CMV serostatus was the only recorded immune exposure for donors.

A multiplex PCR was run with 60 Vbeta primers and 13 Jbeta primers. Produced via immunoSEQ multiplex PCR; TCRdb's table is partial and in-frame only. The data show around 190,000 clones, around 73% seen once. This clone was counted only a few times. Its antigen is still unknown. This CDR3 spans 15 amino acids. Germline CDR1 MDHEN, CDR2 SYDVKM. V lost 6 bases, J lost 7 bases, and 21 bases lay in between. V gene TRBV28 combines with J gene TRBJ1-2; maybe TRBD1 (5 bases). The clonotype comes from a woman aged 25 to 45 in good health and CMV-seronegative. The sample was PBMCs. This chain's CDR3 is CASSTPGTGPSGYTF. DNA of the CDR3: TGTGCCAGCAGCACCCCCGGGACTGGCCCCTCTGGCTACACCTTC.